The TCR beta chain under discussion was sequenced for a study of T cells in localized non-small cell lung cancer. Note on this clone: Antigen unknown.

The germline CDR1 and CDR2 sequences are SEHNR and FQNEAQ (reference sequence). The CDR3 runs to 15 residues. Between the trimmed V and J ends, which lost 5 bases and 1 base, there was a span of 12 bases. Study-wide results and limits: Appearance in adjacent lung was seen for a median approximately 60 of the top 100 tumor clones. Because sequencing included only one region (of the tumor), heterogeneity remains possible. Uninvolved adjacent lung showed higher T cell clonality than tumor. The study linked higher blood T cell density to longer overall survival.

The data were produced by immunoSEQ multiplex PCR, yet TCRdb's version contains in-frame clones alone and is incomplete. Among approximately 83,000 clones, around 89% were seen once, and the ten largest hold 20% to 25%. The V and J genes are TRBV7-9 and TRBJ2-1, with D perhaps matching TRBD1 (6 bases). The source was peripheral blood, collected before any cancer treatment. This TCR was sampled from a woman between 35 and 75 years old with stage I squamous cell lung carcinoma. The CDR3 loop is CASSPMGTSYNEQFF. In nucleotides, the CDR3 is TGTGCCAGCAGCCCCATGGGGACATCCTACAATGAGCAGTTCTTC.